Below are 12 T cell receptor beta chains sequenced from a single sample in a study of cytomegalovirus exposure and HLA in healthy donors. PCR was performed using 60 Vbeta and 13 Jbeta primers. Using immunoSEQ multiplex PCR, the repertoire was profiled, and TCRdb retains in-frame clones only, with some absent. The repertoire table contains 40,000 or so clones. The specimen sequenced was PBMCs. These TCRs come from a male donor in good health and CMV-seronegative.

The gene calls are TRBV2 and TRBJ1-2; D is undetermined. The CDR3 consists of 10 residues. CDR1 and CDR2 (germline): SNHLY, FYNNEI. V shed 6 bases and J shed 6 bases, with 5 bases lying between them. CDR3 bases: TGTGCCAGCAGGACTAATGGCTACACCTTC. Amino acids: CASRTNGYTF.

This chain links TRBV6-1 with TRBJ1-6; D uncertain. V was cut by 2 bases and J by 4 bases, with 18 bases left in between. This CDR3 has 18 amino acids. Germline assignment: CDR1 MNHNS and CDR2 SASEGT. The CDR3 sequence is CASSESSIFEQYNSPLHF. Written as DNA, the CDR3 is TGTGCCAGCAGTGAATCGTCGATTTTCGAACAGTATAATTCACCCCTCCACTTT.

This chain's CDR3 is CASSLYGTRGYEQYF. CDR3 sequence (DNA): TGTGCCAGCAGCTTGTACGGGACAAGAGGCTACGAGCAGTACTTC. The chain has TRBV13 and TRBJ2-7; TRBD1 might be the D (6 bases). From germline, CDR1 is PRHDT and CDR2 FYEKMQ (reference sequence). This CDR3 contains 15 residues. Trimming left V 3 bases short and J 3 bases short, with 15 bases between. Together with reference TRBV13 and TRBJ2-7, the CDR3 gives the full variable domain: AAGVIQSPRHLIKEKRETATLKCYPIPRHDTVYWYQQGPGQDPQFLISFYEKMQSDKGSIPDRFSAQQFSDYHSELNMSSLELGDSALYFCASSLYGTRGYEQYFGPGTRLTVT.

Here the CDR3 DNA reads TGTGCCAGCAGCTTAGATGCGGGGTGGCCTGGGGCCAACGTCCTGACTTTC. Translation gives CASSLDAGWPGANVLTF. The rearrangement uses TRBV7-2 and TRBJ2-6; the D gene is possibly TRBD2 (6 bases). From germline, CDR1 is SGHTA and CDR2 FQGNSA. The length of the CDR3 is 17 residues. With 1 base removed from V and 2 bases from J, the gap between germline ends came to 12 bases.

The chain carries TRBV6-1 and TRBJ2-7, with TRBD2 identical over 10 bases. The CDR3 has 15 residues. The germline V gene has CDR1 MNHNS and CDR2 SASEGT. V was clipped by 6 bases and J by 2 bases; unmatched bases: 7. Here the CDR3 reads CASSPGTSAAYEQYF. The DNA of the CDR3 is TGTGCCAGCAGCCCCGGGACTAGCGCTGCCTACGAGCAGTACTTC.

The gene calls are TRBV6-1 and TRBJ2-5, with 8 bases fitting TRBD2. V was clipped by 4 bases and J by 1 base; unmatched bases: 5. CDR1 is MNHNS and CDR2 is SASEGT in the germline V gene. CDR3 length equals 15 residues. CDR3 bases: TGTGCCAGCAGTGTAAGCGGGGGCACCCAAGAGACCCAGTACTTC. Protein sequence: CASSVSGGTQETQYF.

The V call is TRBV19, the J call TRBJ2-6, with no clear D. Germline V CDR1 and CDR2: LNHDA, SQIVND (reference sequence). The CDR3 is made up of 13 amino acids. V was clipped by 7 bases and J by 0 bases, with 4 bases between them. The CDR3 nucleotides read TGTGCCAGTAAGCCCTCTGGGGCCAACGTCCTGACTTTC. Protein product: CASKPSGANVLTF. Full variable domain (rest looked up from reference TRBV19 and TRBJ2-6): DGGITQSPKYLFRKEGQNVTLSCEQNLNHDAMYWYRQDPGQGLRLIYYSQIVNDFQKGDIAEGYSVSREKKESFPLTVTSAQKNPTAFYLCASKPSGANVLTFGAGSRLTVL.

The chain combines TRBV19 with TRBJ1-5; D gene ambiguous. Germline V gene lookup returns CDR1 LNHDA and CDR2 SQIVND (reference sequence). V lost 0 bases, J lost 7 bases, and 10 bases lay in between. The CDR3 contains 14 residues. Here the CDR3 DNA reads TGTGCCAGTAGTATAGATGGAGGTTGGCAGCCCCAGCATTTT. Its translation is CASSIDGGWQPQHF.

The J gene is TRBJ2-7, the V gene TRBV2; TRBD1 matches at 8 bases. The V gene end was trimmed by 3 bases and the J gene end by 0 bases; junction bases not matched to a gene: 1. This CDR3 has 14 amino acids. Germline loops: CDR1 SNHLY, CDR2 FYNNEI. DNA of the CDR3: TGTGCCAGCAGTGACACAGGGGGCTCCTACGAGCAGTACTTC. Its protein is CASSDTGGSYEQYF.

The CDR3 DNA follows: TGTGCCAGCAGCTCCGGACAGGGAGTCGTTGAGACCCAGTACTTC. This encodes CASSSGQGVVETQYF. The genes are TRBV28 and TRBJ2-5, with TRBD1 identical over 8 bases. Germline loops: CDR1 MDHEN, CDR2 SYDVKM. This CDR3 is built from 15 residues. The V and J ends lost 6 bases and 5 bases, in that order; junction bases with no gene match: 11.

This chain uses TRBV11-2 with TRBJ1-1; the D gene is possibly TRBD1 (5 bases). The CDR3 runs 15 residues. The germline V gene has CDR1 SGHAT and CDR2 FQNNGV. Between the trimmed V and J ends, which lost 4 bases and 3 bases, there was a span of 15 bases. CDR3 residues: CASSSAGGVHTEAFF. The CDR3 bases are TGTGCCAGCAGCTCCGCCGGGGGGGTGCACACTGAAGCTTTCTTT.

The rearrangement links TRBV14 to TRBJ2-1; D remains ambiguous. V lost 1 base and J 7 bases, leaving 5 bases between the germline ends. The V gene's germline CDR1 is SGHDN and CDR2 FVKESK. CDR3 size: 12 residues. CDR3 amino acids: CASSQASNEQFF. DNA for the CDR3: TGTGCCAGCAGCCAAGCTAGTAATGAGCAGTTCTTC.